Sequencing of this T cell receptor (beta chain) was carried out in a study of blood T cell repertoires in COVID-19. Looking at the study overall: Samples representing acute and convalescent COVID-19 were sourced from the United States, Italy and Spain. PBMCs, B-cell-depleted T cells, or T cells provided the cDNA or gDNA that made up the material.

CDR3 length equals 17 residues. Deletions cut 5 bases from V and 0 bases from J, with 17 bases between. From germline, CDR1 is LNHDA and CDR2 SQIVND (reference sequence). Per the original data handling: Estimation of nucleated cell counts was performed using reference gene primer amplification. Libraries were prepared by immunoSEQ multiplex PCR; TCRdb keeps only in-frame clonotypes and omits some of them. V, J and clone size derive from that table, while D and trimming were established from the DNA sequence. This sample has 55,000 to 75,000 clones, with roughly 91% found just once. V usage is TRBV19 and J usage is TRBJ1-5, with a possible D match to TRBD1 (5 bases). The TCR was taken from a man aged 60-69 years with acute or convalescent COVID-19. The sample taken for sequencing was peripheral blood. The CDR3 spells CASSVPGGIHSNQPQHF. CDR3 in DNA: TGTGCCAGTAGTGTCCCCGGGGGGATCCATAGCAATCAGCCCCAGCATTTT.